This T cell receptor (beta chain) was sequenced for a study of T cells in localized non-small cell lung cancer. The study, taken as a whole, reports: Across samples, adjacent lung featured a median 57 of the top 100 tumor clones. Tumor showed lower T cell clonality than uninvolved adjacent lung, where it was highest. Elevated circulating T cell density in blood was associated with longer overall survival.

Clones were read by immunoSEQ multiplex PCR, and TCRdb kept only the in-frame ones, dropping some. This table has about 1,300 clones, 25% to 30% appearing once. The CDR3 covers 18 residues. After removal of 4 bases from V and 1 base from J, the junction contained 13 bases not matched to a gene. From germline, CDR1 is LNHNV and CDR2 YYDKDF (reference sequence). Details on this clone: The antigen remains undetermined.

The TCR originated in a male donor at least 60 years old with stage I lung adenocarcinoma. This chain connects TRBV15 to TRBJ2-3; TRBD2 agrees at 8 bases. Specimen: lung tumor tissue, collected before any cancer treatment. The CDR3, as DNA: TGTGCCACCAGCACCCCCGGGAGGGACGTAGCGGGCACAGATACGCAGTATTTT. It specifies CATSTPGRDVAGTDTQYF. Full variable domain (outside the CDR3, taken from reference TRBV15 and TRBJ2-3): DAMVIQNPRYQVTQFGKPVTLSCSQTLNHNVMYWYQQKSSQAPKLLFHYYDKDFNNEADTPDNFQSRRPNTSFCFLDIRSPGLGDTAMYLCATSTPGRDVAGTDTQYFGPGTRLTVL.